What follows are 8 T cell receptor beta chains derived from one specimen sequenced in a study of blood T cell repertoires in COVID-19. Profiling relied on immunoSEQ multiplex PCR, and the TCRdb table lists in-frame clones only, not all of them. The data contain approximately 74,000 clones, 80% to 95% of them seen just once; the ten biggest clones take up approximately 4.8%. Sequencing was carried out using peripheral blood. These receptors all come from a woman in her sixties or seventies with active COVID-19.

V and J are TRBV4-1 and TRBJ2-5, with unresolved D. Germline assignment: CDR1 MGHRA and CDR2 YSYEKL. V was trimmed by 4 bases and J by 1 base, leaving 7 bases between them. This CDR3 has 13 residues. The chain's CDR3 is CASSLRSQETQYF. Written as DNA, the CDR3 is TGCGCCAGCAGCCTACGGAGCCAAGAGACCCAGTACTTC.

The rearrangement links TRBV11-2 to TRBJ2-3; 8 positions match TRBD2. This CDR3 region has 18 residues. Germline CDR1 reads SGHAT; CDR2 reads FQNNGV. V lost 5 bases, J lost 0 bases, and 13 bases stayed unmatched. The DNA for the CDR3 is TGTGCCAGCAGCATCCGGCTAGCGGGCTCCACTAGCACAGATACGCAGTATTTT. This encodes CASSIRLAGSTSTDTQYF.

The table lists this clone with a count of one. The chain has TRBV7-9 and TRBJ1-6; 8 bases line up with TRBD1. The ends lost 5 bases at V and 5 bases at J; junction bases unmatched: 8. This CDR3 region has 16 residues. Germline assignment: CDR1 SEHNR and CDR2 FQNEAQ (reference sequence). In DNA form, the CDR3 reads TGTGCCAGCAGCCCAGACGGGACAGGCCATAATTCACCCCTCCACTTT. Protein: CASSPDGTGHNSPLHF.

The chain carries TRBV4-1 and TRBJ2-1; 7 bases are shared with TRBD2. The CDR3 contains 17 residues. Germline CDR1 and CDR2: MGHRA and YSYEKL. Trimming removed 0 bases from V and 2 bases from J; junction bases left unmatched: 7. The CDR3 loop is CASSQDLRAGTYNEQFF. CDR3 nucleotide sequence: TGCGCCAGCAGCCAAGACCTCCGAGCGGGAACCTACAATGAGCAGTTCTTC.

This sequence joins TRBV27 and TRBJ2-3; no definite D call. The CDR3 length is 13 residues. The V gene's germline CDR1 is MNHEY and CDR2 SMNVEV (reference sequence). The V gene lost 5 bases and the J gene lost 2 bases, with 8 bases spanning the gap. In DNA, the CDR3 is TGTGCCAGCAGTCCCTCCTACACAGATACGCAGTATTTT. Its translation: CASSPSYTDTQYF.

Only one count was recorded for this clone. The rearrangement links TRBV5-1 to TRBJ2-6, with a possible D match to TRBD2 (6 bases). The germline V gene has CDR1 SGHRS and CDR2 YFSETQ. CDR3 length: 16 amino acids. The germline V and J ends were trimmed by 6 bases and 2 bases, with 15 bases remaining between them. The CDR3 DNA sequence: TGCGCCAGCACAGATACGCCGGGGGCTGGGGCCAACGTCCTGACTTTC. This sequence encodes CASTDTPGAGANVLTF.

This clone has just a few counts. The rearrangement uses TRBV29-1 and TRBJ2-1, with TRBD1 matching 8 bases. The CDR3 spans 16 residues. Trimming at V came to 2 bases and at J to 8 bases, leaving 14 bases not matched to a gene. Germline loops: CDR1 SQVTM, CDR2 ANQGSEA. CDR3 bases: TGCAGCGTTGAATGGGGGGACCGGGACAGGTCATATGAGCAGTTCTTC. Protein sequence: CSVEWGDRDRSYEQFF.

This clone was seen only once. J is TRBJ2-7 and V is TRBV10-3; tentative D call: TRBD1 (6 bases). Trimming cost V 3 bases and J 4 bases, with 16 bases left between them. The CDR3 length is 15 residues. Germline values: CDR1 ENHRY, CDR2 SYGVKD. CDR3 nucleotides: TGTGCCATCAGTGACCGTCACAGGGAAAGGTACGAGCAGTACTTC. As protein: CAISDRHRERYEQYF.